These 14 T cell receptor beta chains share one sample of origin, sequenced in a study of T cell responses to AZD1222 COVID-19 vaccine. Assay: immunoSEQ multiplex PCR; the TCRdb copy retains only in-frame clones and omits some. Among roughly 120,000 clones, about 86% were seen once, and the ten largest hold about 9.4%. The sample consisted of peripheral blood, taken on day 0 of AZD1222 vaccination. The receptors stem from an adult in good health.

CDR3 in amino acids: CASSNNRGRGNQPQHF. The CDR3 DNA is TGTGCCAGTAGTAATAACCGGGGACGAGGCAATCAGCCCCAGCATTTT. The chain carries TRBV19 and TRBJ1-5; weak D call: TRBD1 (5 bases). CDR3 length: 16 amino acids. CDR1 is LNHDA, CDR2 SQIVND, per germline (reference sequence). Deletions cut 4 bases from V and 2 bases from J, with 15 bases between.

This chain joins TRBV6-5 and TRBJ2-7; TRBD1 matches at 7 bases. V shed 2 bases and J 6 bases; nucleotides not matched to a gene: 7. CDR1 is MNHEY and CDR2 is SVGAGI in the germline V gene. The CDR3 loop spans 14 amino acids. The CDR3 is CASSYMQGVREQYF. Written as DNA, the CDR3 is TGTGCCAGCAGTTACATGCAGGGGGTACGCGAGCAGTACTTC.

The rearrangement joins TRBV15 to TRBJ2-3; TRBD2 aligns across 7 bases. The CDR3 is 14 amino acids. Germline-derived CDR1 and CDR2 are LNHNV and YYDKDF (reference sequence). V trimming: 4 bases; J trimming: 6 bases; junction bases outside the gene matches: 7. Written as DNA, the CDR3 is TGTGCCACCAGCAAGGGAGGGGTCGGGGATACGCAGTATTTT. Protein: CATSKGGVGDTQYF.

The CDR3 is CASNPGLAGGPDTQYF. CDR3 coding DNA: TGCGCCAGCAACCCGGGACTAGCGGGAGGTCCAGATACGCAGTATTTT. The V gene is TRBV10-2, the J gene TRBJ2-3, with 15 bases matching TRBD2. Germline lookup yields CDR1 WSHSY and CDR2 SAAADI. This CDR3 spans 16 amino acids. V trimming: 7 bases; J trimming: 4 bases; junction bases outside the gene matches: 6.

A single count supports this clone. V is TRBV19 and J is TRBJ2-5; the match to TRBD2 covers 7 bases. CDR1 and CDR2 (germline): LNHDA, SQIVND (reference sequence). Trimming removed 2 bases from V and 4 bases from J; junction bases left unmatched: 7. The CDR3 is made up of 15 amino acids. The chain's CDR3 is CASSINPGGGETQYF. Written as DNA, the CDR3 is TGTGCCAGTAGTATAAACCCCGGCGGGGGAGAGACCCAGTACTTC. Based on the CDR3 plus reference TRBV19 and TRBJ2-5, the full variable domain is DGGITQSPKYLFRKEGQNVTLSCEQNLNHDAMYWYRQDPGQGLRLIYYSQIVNDFQKGDIAEGYSVSREKKESFPLTVTSAQKNPTAFYLCASSINPGGGETQYFGPGTRLLVL.

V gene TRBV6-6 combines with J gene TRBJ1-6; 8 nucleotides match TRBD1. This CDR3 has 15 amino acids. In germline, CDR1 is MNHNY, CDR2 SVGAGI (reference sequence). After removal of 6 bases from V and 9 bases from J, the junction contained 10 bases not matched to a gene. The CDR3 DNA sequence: TGTGCCAGCAGCCCCGCGACAGGGGAATCTTCACCCCTCCACTTT. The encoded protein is CASSPATGESSPLHF.

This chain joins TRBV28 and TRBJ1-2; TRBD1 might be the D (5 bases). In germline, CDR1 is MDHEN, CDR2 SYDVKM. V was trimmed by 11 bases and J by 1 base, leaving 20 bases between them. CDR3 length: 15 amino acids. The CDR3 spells CASGSGGGFNYGYTF. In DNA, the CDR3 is TGTGCCTCAGGGTCTGGGGGAGGGTTTAACTATGGCTACACCTTC.

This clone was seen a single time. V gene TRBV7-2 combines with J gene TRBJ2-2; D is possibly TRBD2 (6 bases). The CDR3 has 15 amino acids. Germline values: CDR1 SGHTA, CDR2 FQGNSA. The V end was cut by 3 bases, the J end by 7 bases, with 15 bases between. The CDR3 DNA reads TGTGCCAGCAGCTTTAGGTCCGTGGGGGGCGGGGAGCTGTTTTTT. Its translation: CASSFRSVGGGELFF.

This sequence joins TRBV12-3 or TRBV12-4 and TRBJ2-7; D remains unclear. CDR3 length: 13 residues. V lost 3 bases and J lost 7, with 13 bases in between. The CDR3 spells CASSLGRILEQYF. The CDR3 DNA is TGTGCCAGCAGTTTGGGTAGAATACTGGAGCAGTACTTC.

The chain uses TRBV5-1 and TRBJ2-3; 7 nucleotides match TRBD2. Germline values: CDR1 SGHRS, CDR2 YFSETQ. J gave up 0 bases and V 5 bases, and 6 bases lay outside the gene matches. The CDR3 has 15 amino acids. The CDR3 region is CASRERGLSTDTQYF. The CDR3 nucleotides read TGCGCCAGCAGGGAAAGGGGACTAAGCACAGATACGCAGTATTTT.

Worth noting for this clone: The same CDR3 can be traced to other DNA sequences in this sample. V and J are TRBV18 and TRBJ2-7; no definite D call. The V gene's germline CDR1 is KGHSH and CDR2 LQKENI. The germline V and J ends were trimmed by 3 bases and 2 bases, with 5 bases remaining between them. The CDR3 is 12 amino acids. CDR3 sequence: CASSPSPYEQYF. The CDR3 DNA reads TGTGCCAGCTCACCTAGCCCCTACGAGCAGTACTTC.

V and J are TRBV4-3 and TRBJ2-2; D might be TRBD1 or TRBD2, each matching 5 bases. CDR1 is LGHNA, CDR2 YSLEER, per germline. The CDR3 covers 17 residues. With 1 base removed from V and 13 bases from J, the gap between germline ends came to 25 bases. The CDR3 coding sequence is TGCGCCAGCAGCCAAGTATTCAGGGCGCGGACTTTTTATCGGCTGTTTTTT. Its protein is CASSQVFRARTFYRLFF.

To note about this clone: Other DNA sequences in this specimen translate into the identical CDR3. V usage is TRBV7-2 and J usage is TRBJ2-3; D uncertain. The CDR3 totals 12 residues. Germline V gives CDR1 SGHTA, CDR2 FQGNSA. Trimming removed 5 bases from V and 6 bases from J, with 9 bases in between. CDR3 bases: TGTGCCAGCAGCCCGTACATGGATACGCAGTATTTT. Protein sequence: CASSPYMDTQYF.

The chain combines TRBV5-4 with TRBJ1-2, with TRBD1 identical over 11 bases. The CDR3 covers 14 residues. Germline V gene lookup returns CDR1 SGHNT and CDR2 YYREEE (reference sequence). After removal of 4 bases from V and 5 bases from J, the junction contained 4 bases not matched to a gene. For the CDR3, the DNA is TGTGCCAGCAGCCCCCGGGACAGGGGGTATGGCTACACCTTC. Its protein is CASSPRDRGYGYTF.